The 8 T cell receptor beta chains given below trace back to one sample, sequenced in a study of cytomegalovirus exposure and HLA in healthy donors. This PCR relied on a set of 60 Vbeta primers and 13 Jbeta primers. The protocol was immunoSEQ multiplex PCR, while the TCRdb copy is restricted to in-frame clones and leaves out a portion. Among 150,000 to 200,000 clones, roughly four fifths were seen once, and the ten largest hold just over 2%. The sample taken for sequencing was PBMCs. These receptors all come from a woman aged 25 to 45 in good health and CMV-seropositive.

This chain connects TRBV6-5 to TRBJ1-2; a weak D match, TRBD1 (5 bases). This CDR3 spans 11 amino acids. Trimming left V 6 bases short and J 10 bases short, with 12 bases between. Germline V gives CDR1 MNHEY, CDR2 SVGAGI. CDR3 protein: CASRDTGAYTF. Written as DNA, the CDR3 is TGTGCCAGCAGGGACACAGGAGCCTACACCTTC.

Regarding this clone: Sequence at one end of the junction differs from germline and may be a read error. The chain is built from TRBV28 and TRBJ2-7; the match to TRBD1 covers 7 bases. Germline CDR1 and CDR2: MDHEN and SYDVKM. CDR3 length equals 13 residues. CDR3 residues: CASSIGTATRANF. The CDR3 region has the DNA TGTGCCAGCAGTATCGGGACAGCGACACGAGCCAACTTC. The full variable domain, with the rest looked up from reference TRBV28 and TRBJ2-7, is DVKVTQSSRYLVKRTGEKVFLECVQDMDHENMFWYRQDPGLGLRLIYFSYDVKMKEKGDIPEGYSVSREKKERFSLILESASTNQTSMYLCASSIGTATRANFGPGTRLTVT.

The chain uses TRBV10-3 and TRBJ2-3; 9 nucleotides line up with TRBD1. The germline gives CDR1 ENHRY, CDR2 SYGVKD. The CDR3 has 15 amino acids. V shed 6 bases and J 4 bases; nucleotides not matched to a gene: 8. In DNA form, the CDR3 reads TGTGCCATCAGCCCGGGACAGGGAATCCCAGATACGCAGTATTTT. It yields the protein CAISPGQGIPDTQYF.

The gene calls are TRBV6-6 and TRBJ1-1; 8 bases line up with TRBD1. CDR3 length: 13 amino acids. Trimming took 0 bases from V and 6 from J; bases not matched to a gene: 0. Germline V gives CDR1 MNHNY, CDR2 SVGAGI (reference sequence). DNA for the CDR3: TGTGCCAGCAGTTACTCGACAGGGGCTGAAGCTTTCTTT. Protein product: CASSYSTGAEAFF.

The genes are TRBV7-2 and TRBJ1-5; D call uncertain. Trimming took off 3 bases at V and 5 bases at J, with 8 bases between the two ends. The length of the CDR3 is 13 residues. The germline gives CDR1 SGHTA, CDR2 FQGNSA. This CDR3 reads CASSFEGYQPQHF. In DNA form, the CDR3 reads TGTGCCAGCAGCTTTGAGGGTTATCAGCCCCAGCATTTT.

This clone has only one observation. V gene TRBV28 combines with J gene TRBJ1-2; 9 bases map to TRBD1. Germline V CDR1 and CDR2: MDHEN, SYDVKM. The CDR3 runs 15 residues. V trimming: 6 bases; J trimming: 0 bases; junction bases outside the gene matches: 5. The CDR3 nucleotides read TGTGCCAGCAGACGGACAGGGGCCTCTAACTATGGCTACACCTTC. This encodes CASRRTGASNYGYTF.

The J gene is TRBJ2-7, the V gene TRBV4-1; TRBD1 agrees at 7 bases. This CDR3 has 14 residues. Per germline, CDR1 MGHRA and CDR2 YSYEKL. V shed 1 base and J 2 bases; nucleotides not matched to a gene: 2. CDR3 coding DNA: TGCGCCAGCAGCCAAGCTCAGGGGGCCTACGAGCAGTACTTC. It is translated as CASSQAQGAYEQYF.

The chain links TRBV19 to TRBJ2-2, with TRBD1 matching 7 bases. In germline, CDR1 is LNHDA, CDR2 SQIVND (reference sequence). The CDR3 covers 16 residues. The J segment lost 7 bases and the V segment lost 7 bases, leaving 15 bases of the junction unmatched. For the CDR3, the DNA is TGTGCCAGTACCCCGCCGGGACAGAACAAGGTCGGGGAGCTGTTTTTT. It specifies CASTPPGQNKVGELFF.